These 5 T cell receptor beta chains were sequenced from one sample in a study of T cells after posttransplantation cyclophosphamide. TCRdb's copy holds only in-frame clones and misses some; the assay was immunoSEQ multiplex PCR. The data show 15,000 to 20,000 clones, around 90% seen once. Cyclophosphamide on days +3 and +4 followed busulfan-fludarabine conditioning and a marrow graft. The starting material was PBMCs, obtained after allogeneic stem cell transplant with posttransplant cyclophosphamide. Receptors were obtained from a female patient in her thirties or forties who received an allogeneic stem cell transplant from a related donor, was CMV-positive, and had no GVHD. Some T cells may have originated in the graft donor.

CDR3 protein: CASSFTQLVPYNEQFF. CDR3 bases: TGTGCCAGCAGTTTCACCCAACTAGTGCCCTACAATGAGCAGTTCTTC. V is TRBV6-5 and J is TRBJ2-1, with TRBD2 as a possible D gene (5 bases). The germline V gene has CDR1 MNHEY and CDR2 SVGAGI. The CDR3 sequence is 16 residues long. The V end was cut by 4 bases, the J end by 2 bases, with 15 bases between.

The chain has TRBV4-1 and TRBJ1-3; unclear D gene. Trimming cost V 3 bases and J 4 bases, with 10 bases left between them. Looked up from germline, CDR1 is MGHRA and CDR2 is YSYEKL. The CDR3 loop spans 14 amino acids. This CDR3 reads CASSHEGVGNTIYF. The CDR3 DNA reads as TGCGCCAGCAGCCACGAGGGTGTCGGAAACACCATATATTTT.

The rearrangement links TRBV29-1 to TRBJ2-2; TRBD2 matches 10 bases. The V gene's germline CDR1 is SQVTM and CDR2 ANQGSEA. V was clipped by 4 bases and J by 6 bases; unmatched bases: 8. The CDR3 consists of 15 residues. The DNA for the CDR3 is TGCAGCGTTGGGCTAGCGGGAGCTGGGGCCGGGGAGCTGTTTTTT. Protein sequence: CSVGLAGAGAGELFF.

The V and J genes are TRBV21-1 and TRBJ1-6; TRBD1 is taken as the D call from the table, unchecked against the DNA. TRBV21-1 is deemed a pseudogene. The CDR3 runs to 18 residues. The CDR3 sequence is CASSTGTFRGASKIPLHF. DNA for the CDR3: TGTGCCAGCAGCACCGGGACTTTCAGGGGGGCATCAAAGATTCCCCTCCACTTT.

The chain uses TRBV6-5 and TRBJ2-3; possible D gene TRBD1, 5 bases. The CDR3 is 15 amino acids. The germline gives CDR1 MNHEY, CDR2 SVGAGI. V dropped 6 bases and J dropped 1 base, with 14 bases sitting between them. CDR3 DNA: TGTGCCAGCAGCCATAGACAGCTACGCACAGATACGCAGTATTTT. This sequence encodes CASSHRQLRTDTQYF.